Below, one T cell receptor (beta chain) is given with its context. These data are taken from a study of cytomegalovirus exposure and HLA in healthy donors. This CDR3 comprises 14 residues. V gave up 6 bases and J gave up 3 bases, with 16 bases separating them. The germline gives CDR1 SGHRS, CDR2 YFSETQ. The PCR had 60 Vbeta and 13 Jbeta primers. Sequencing used immunoSEQ multiplex PCR; TCRdb keeps in-frame clones, though not all of them. This table holds approximately 210,000 clones, roughly 85% found once. The source material was PBMCs. The sequence was collected from a male donor in good health and CMV-seronegative. The chain carries TRBV5-1 and TRBJ2-7; TRBD2 might be the D (6 bases). In DNA, the CDR3 is TGCGCCAGCACTGGAGGGCCAGGGAACTACGAGCAGTACTTC. It encodes CASTGGPGNYEQYF.